This is a list of T cell receptor beta chains from one sample in a study of T-cell memory formation after mild COVID-19. TCRdb recomputed calls from the 5' RACE reads with MiXCR, one row per CDR3 protein. The data contain 300,000 to 350,000 distinct CDR3 sequences, 19% of them seen just once; the ten biggest clones take up over 20%. Sequenced: PBMCs or a T cell subset sorted from them (not recorded which). These receptors came from a man between 18 and 35 years old who had mild COVID-19 (a few samples of this study predate the infection). Cell type and time point are not known. CDR3s include the opening cysteine and the closing phenylalanine or tryptophan. Each record gives: D gene, CDR3 length, V gene, clone size, J gene, CDR3 DNA, CDR3 protein. A D gene is named only where the DNA matches it firmly. For some rows the clone size is stated as once, few or many, or as a class when expanded; others skip it.

D: TRBD1; length: 15; V: TRBV7-2; size: NA; J: TRBJ2-3; DNA: TGTGCCAGCAGCTCAGGGGGTCCAGCCCCAGATACGCAGTATTTT; CDR3: CASSSGGPAPDTQYF
D: NA; length: 15; V: TRBV7-2; size: NA; J: TRBJ2-7; DNA: TGTGCCAGCAGCTTAGCTTCAGGACAGCCCTACGAGCAGTACTTC; CDR3: CASSLASGQPYEQYF
D: NA; length: 12; V: TRBV12-3/TRBV12-4; size: NA; J: TRBJ2-1; DNA: TGTGCCAGCAGGCCGTCGAGCCGTGAGCAGTTCTTC; CDR3: CASRPSSREQFF
D: NA; length: 15; V: TRBV11-2; size: few; J: TRBJ2-2; DNA: TGTGCCAGCAGCCAGGGACTGGGGAACACCGGGGAGCTGTTTTTT; CDR3: CASSQGLGNTGELFF
D: NA; length: 15; V: TRBV10-3; size: NA; J: TRBJ2-1; DNA: TGTGCCATCAGTGAGCATTCACCCTCTCGGGGGTTGGGGTTCTTC; CDR3: CAISEHSPSRGLGFF
D: NA; length: 14; V: TRBV9; size: few; J: TRBJ1-1; DNA: TGTGCCAGCAGCGTAGGGGGAGGGGGCACTGAAGCTTTCTTT; CDR3: CASSVGGGGTEAFF
D: NA; length: 17; V: TRBV19; size: few; J: TRBJ2-1; DNA: TGTGCCAGTAGTATAGGGACGGGGGTCCCTTCCTACAATGAGCAGTTCTTC; CDR3: CASSIGTGVPSYNEQFF
D: TRBD2; length: 18; V: TRBV20-1; size: few; J: TRBJ2-3; DNA: TGCAGTGCTAGTCGGCTAGCGGGCGAAATGATGGACACAGATACGCAGTATTTT; CDR3: CSASRLAGEMMDTDTQYF
D: TRBD2; length: 16; V: TRBV12-3/TRBV12-4; size: few; J: TRBJ2-5; DNA: TGTGCCAGCAGTCGCGGACTAGCCGTAAGTGGAGAGACCCAGTACTTC; CDR3: CASSRGLAVSGETQYF
D: NA; length: 15; V: TRBV28; size: many; J: TRBJ2-5; DNA: TGTGCCAGCAGTCCCTCGCCCGGGATTCAAGAGACCCAGTACTTC; CDR3: CASSPSPGIQETQYF
D: TRBD2; length: 16; V: TRBV5-1; size: NA; J: TRBJ2-3; DNA: TGCGCCAGCAGCTTGCCCGGACTAGCGGGCACAGATACGCAGTATTTT; CDR3: CASSLPGLAGTDTQYF
D: TRBD1; length: 18; V: TRBV6-1; size: few; J: TRBJ1-6; DNA: TGTGCCAGCAGTAAACTGGGACAGGGGGCGCCGGGGAATTCACCCCTCCACTTT; CDR3: CASSKLGQGAPGNSPLHF
D: TRBD1; length: 15; V: TRBV20-1; size: NA; J: TRBJ2-5; DNA: TGCAGTGCTCGCAGTCTCAGGGGGCCGGGGGAGACCCAGTACTTC; CDR3: CSARSLRGPGETQYF
D: NA; length: 13; V: TRBV4-3; size: few; J: TRBJ2-1; DNA: TGCGCCAGCAGCCCGGAGAGTTTCAATGAGCAGTTCTTC; CDR3: CASSPESFNEQFF
D: TRBD1; length: 13; V: TRBV7-6; size: NA; J: TRBJ1-1; DNA: TGTGCCAGCAGCGATGGACAGGGCCGGGGGGCTTTCTTT; CDR3: CASSDGQGRGAFF
D: NA; length: 13; V: TRBV1; size: few; J: TRBJ2-1; DNA: TGCACCAGCAGCCGTGAGGGACCCCTTGAGCAGTTCTTC; CDR3: CTSSREGPLEQFF
D: NA; length: 12; V: TRBV5-1; size: many; J: TRBJ2-3; DNA: TGCGCCAGCAGCTTGGTGGGTAATACGCAGTATTTT; CDR3: CASSLVGNTQYF
D: NA; length: 15; V: TRBV6-2/TRBV6-3; size: NA; J: TRBJ1-6; DNA: TGTGCCAGCAGTAACTTCGGGGCCTATAATTCACCCCTCCACTTT; CDR3: CASSNFGAYNSPLHF
D: TRBD2; length: 15; V: TRBV7-3; size: many; J: TRBJ2-3; DNA: TGTGCCAGCAGCTTAGGGACTAGCGGCACAGATACGCAGTATTTT; CDR3: CASSLGTSGTDTQYF